This T cell receptor (beta chain) was retrieved from a study of shared clonotypes between healthy human individuals (dated by TCRdb to about 2020). In terms of the full investigation: The cohort included a few men and a couple of women between 18 and 49 years of age. Per donor, three plates each were used for CD4 naive and CD4 memory, two for CD8 naive, and one for CD8 memory. Per donor, leukapheresis produced somewhere between about 0.9 and 9.5 billion PBMCs. To estimate repertoire size and how much clonotypes are shared between individuals, the study performed deep sequencing of blood TCR repertoires from a few healthy adults. Libraries were prepared and TCR repertoires were sequenced by different laboratories using diverse techniques, in order to increase sequencing depth and limit assay-specific biases. General conclusions and limits of the study: Because the study included a small number of donors, the genetic and exposure-history diversity represented was limited. When a few donors were compared, the shared fraction of clonotypes was around 5.1% for naive CD4, 3% to 4% for naive CD8, 2% to 2.5% for memory CD4, and 0.4% for memory CD8. Estimated clonotype richness was generally larger for naive than for memory subsets. Sampling was restricted to blood, and TCR repertoires in tissue are likely to differ from TCR repertoires in blood. Even with the large sequencing depth, rarefaction of the sorted-subset datasets indicated that sequencing was incomplete. Pairwise subsampling indicated that sequencing depth was expected to affect the degree of clonotype sharing among donors. Compared with non-shared clonotypes, the clonotypes found in all four sorted-subset donors had higher generation probabilities.

Healthy HIV-negative adults with no recently reported acute infections or vaccinations were included as donors. All donors were Caucasian adults living in Nashville, Tennessee, USA. CD4+ T cells were enriched by magnetic negative selection; naive cells were then positively selected on CD45RA, and the negative fraction formed the memory subset. After blood collection by leukapheresis, PBMCs were isolated using Ficoll-Histopaque density gradient centrifugation and then cryopreserved in the vapor phase of liquid nitrogen. Purity and quantity of every magnetically sorted T cell population were checked by analytical flow cytometry. Genomic DNA was isolated from each sorted fraction and quantified by UV absorbance on a Nanodrop 2000c. TCR CDR3 regions were amplified from genomic DNA by multiplex PCR using the deep immunoSEQ assay. Extracted genomic DNA from each cell subset was spread evenly across all wells of several immunoSEQ 96-well plates, with each plate serving as a replicate. Each replicate PCR for sorted subsets received roughly 200 ng genomic DNA, equal to tens of thousands of T cell genomes. The purified libraries were quantified using a Qubit 3.0 fluorometer, sized with a Bioanalyzer 2100, and then quantified again using the KAPA Library Quantification kit. Each immunoSEQ 96-well plate was sequenced on its own single-read 150-cycle Illumina NextSeq 550 flow cell. As for the authors' bioinformatics: The immunoSEQ output contained only junctional sequences without quality scores, so filtering could not match that applied to full-length reads. Sequences were annotated with PyIR, a Python wrapper for IgBLAST v1.9, and V/J genes and CDR3 were assigned using IMGT germline references. Any read was removed if the V/J assignment was weak (E-value above 1e-6), the CDR3 was missing, or the read contained stop codons, out-of-frame junctions, or ambiguous translated residues. V3J clonotypes were defined as sequences sharing an identical inferred V gene, J gene, and CDR3 amino acid sequence. The percentage overlap between two repertoires was calculated by dividing the number of shared unique clonotypes by the size of the smaller repertoire. Repertoire richness was assessed with RTK rarefaction, the Chao1 estimator, and Recon v2.1 estimates of unobserved clonotypes. Generation probabilities for all TCRbeta clonotypes obtained by the gDNA method from several donors were computed using OLGA. In TCRdb, the immuneACCESS table is reduced to in-frame sequences with V and J assigned. These tables do not hold every clone; where another copy was compared, an unresolved V gene accounts for under half, and the others remain unexplained. V, J and clone size were drawn from that table, and D and trimming were deduced from the DNA. The sample table records around 2.1 million clones; approximately 96% of these occur just once. Of the sample, 0.1% to 0.15% is held by the ten largest clones.

As regards this clone: What this receptor recognizes is not known. No per-base quality is available; no much larger clone lies one base away.

At the junction V is shortened by 0 bases and J by 4 bases; bases outside the gene matches: 9. The germline V gene specifies SGDLS as CDR1 and YYNGEE as CDR2. Measured from the cysteine to the phenylalanine, the CDR3 is 17 residues long. CDR3 DNA is the only sequence kept; it has 51 bases, read in frame from the first base. The chain is assembled from TRBV9 and TRBJ2-2, with 7 junctional bases fitting TRBD2. The sequenced sample was naive CD4+ T cells sorted from blood. The cell subset or site label here, explained by the study, means: CD45RA+ positively selected. The TCR comes from a young man in good health. The CDR3 here reads CASSVEVAGRVTGELFF. At the DNA level, the sequence is TGTGCCAGCAGCGTAGAGGTAGCGGGTCGGGTCACCGGGGAGCTGTTTTTT.